This T cell receptor (beta chain) was identified during a study of blood T cell repertoires in COVID-19. The table came from immunoSEQ multiplex PCR; TCRdb's copy has only in-frame clones and leaves some out. The data show approximately 240,000 clones, 70% to 85% seen once. The CDR3 contains 14 residues. Germline CDR1 reads LNHDA; CDR2 reads SQIVND (reference sequence). Trimming cost V 8 bases and J 4 bases, with 17 bases left between them. The chain couples TRBV19 to TRBJ1-2; D is unresolved. This sequence originates from a middle-aged woman who had recovered from COVID-19. What was sequenced was peripheral blood. This chain's CDR3 is CASRRPDGVYGYTF. CDR3 DNA: TGTGCCAGTCGACGACCCGACGGGGTCTATGGCTACACCTTC.